This T cell receptor (beta chain) was retrieved from a study of vaccination effects on CD4 cells after COVID-19. Prior to sequencing, the ViraFEST assay stimulated PBMC with viral peptide pools, which expanded the antigen-specific CD4+ T cells. A roughly 11-day culture period preceded the isolation of CD4+ T cells. Negative nucleocapsid antibody tests before and after vaccination confirmed no previous SARS-CoV-2 infection. On day 3 and again on day 7, half the medium was replaced with IL-2 medium. Findings and caveats of the study: Whether induced by infection or by vaccine, clones showed marked clonal contraction late after vaccination. Few convalescent patients, and no early post-infection timepoints, were available to the study.

Using immunoSEQ multiplex PCR, the repertoire was profiled, and TCRdb retains in-frame clones only, with some absent. Of tens of thousands of clones in the sample, under 70% are singletons; the top ten hold 15% to 20%. This clone was observed once. What it recognizes is unknown. CDR1 is MNHEY, CDR2 SVGEGT, per germline. Trimming removed 2 bases at V and 0 bases at J, with 7 bases between. The CDR3 runs 14 residues. This TCR derives from a human donor who received a COVID-19 vaccine. The sample in question was CD4+ T cells from PBMCs cultured with SARS-CoV-2 spike peptides, obtained before COVID-19 vaccination. V usage is TRBV6-2 or TRBV6-3 and J usage is TRBJ1-2; D not certain. The chain's CDR3 is CASSYSTTNYGYTF. Here the CDR3 DNA reads TGTGCCAGCAGTTACAGCACCACTAACTATGGCTACACCTTC.